The entry below gives a single T cell receptor beta chain sequence along with its context. Its target is not known. Vbeta (60) and Jbeta (13) primers were used in the PCR. Source study methods: It was a later analysis that counted tens of millions of unique TCR beta chains, of which some 12 million were shared. TCRdb's copy holds only in-frame clones and misses some; the assay was immunoSEQ multiplex PCR. That table is the source of V, J and clone size, and D and trimming were worked out from the DNA. Here the sample spans about 130,000 clones, approximately 86% being singletons. V was cut by 4 bases and J by 0 bases, with 17 bases left in between. The CDR3 runs to 17 residues. Germline V gives CDR1 SGHNT, CDR2 YYREEE (reference sequence). This entry comes from a study of cytomegalovirus exposure and HLA in healthy donors. Study-wide points: Cytomegalovirus-associated status was assigned to about 160 TCR beta chains.

The clonotype was recovered from a boy younger than 18 in good health and CMV-seronegative. The genes are TRBV5-4 and TRBJ2-1; D is perhaps TRBD2 (6 bases). The source material was PBMCs. The CDR3 region has the DNA TGTGCCAGCAGCCCAGGCGCTAGCGAGACCTCCTACAATGAGCAGTTCTTC. Protein product: CASSPGASETSYNEQFF.